These 29 T cell receptor beta chains originate from one sample sequenced in a study of blood T cell repertoires in COVID-19. Clones were sequenced by immunoSEQ multiplex PCR, and TCRdb holds only the in-frame ones, with some missing. Of 250,000 to 300,000 clones listed, roughly nine tenths are singletons. The sample consisted of peripheral blood. These receptors were obtained from a woman between 25 and 40 years old with COVID-19, enrolled during active disease.

CDR3 nucleotides: TGTGCCAGCAGCTTACCAGGGATCCAAGAGACCCAGTACTTC. It yields the protein CASSLPGIQETQYF. The V gene is TRBV5-4, the J gene TRBJ2-5; TRBD1 might be the D (5 bases). Germline CDR1 is SGHNT and CDR2 is YYREEE (reference sequence). The CDR3 extends over 14 amino acids. Deletions cut 2 bases from V and 1 base from J, with 9 bases between.

The chain carries TRBV7-2 and TRBJ2-1; maybe TRBD2 (5 bases). This CDR3 has 15 amino acids. Germline V gene data show CDR1 as SGHTA and CDR2 as FQGNSA. Trimming left V 1 base short and J 0 bases short, with 7 bases between. The CDR3 region is CASSLVGSSYNEQFF. The CDR3 DNA reads as TGTGCCAGCAGCTTAGTAGGGAGCTCCTACAATGAGCAGTTCTTC.

The genes are TRBV5-8 and TRBJ2-7; 10 bases align to TRBD2. With 4 bases clipped from V and 2 bases from J, the junction kept 3 bases outside the gene matches. The germline CDR1 and CDR2 sequences are SGHTS and YDEGEE. The CDR3 has 14 amino acids. DNA of the CDR3: TGTGCCAGCAGCCTAGCGGGGGTTACCTACGAGCAGTACTTC. It codes for CASSLAGVTYEQYF.

The chain carries TRBV28 and TRBJ1-5; 7 bases agree with TRBD1. J lost 3 bases, V lost 5 bases, and 10 bases had no gene match. The CDR3 sequence is 16 residues long. In germline, CDR1 is MDHEN, CDR2 SYDVKM. The CDR3 DNA reads as TGTGCCAGCAGTCTGCCGGCAGGGGGAAACAATCAGCCCCAGCATTTT. It encodes CASSLPAGGNNQPQHF.

The genes are TRBV3-1 (or the pseudogene TRBV3-2) and TRBJ1-1; D is perhaps TRBD1 (5 bases). The V end lost 3 bases, the J end lost 3 bases, and 20 bases lay between the germline ends. Germline V gene sequence: CDR1 LGHDT, CDR2 YNNKEL (reference sequence). This CDR3 contains 17 residues. This chain's CDR3 is CASSQRARQTRDTEAFF. CDR3 nucleotide sequence: TGTGCCAGCAGCCAGAGAGCGAGACAGACAAGAGACACTGAAGCTTTCTTT.

The table lists this clone with a count of one. DNA for the CDR3: TGTGCCAGCCCGAACCTACAGGACAGTTATAACTATGGCTACACCTTC. Its translation: CASPNLQDSYNYGYTF. The chain carries TRBV2 and TRBJ1-2, with a tentative D call TRBD1 (6 bases). Germline loops: CDR1 SNHLY, CDR2 FYNNEI. The CDR3 has 16 amino acids. Trimming pared 8 bases from V and 1 base from J, leaving 20 bases between.

This clone was observed a single time. The chain combines TRBV25-1 with TRBJ1-2, with D maybe TRBD1 (5 bases). The CDR3 totals 11 residues. The germline V gene has CDR1 MGHDK and CDR2 SYGVNS. Deletions cut 6 bases from V and 8 bases from J, with 10 bases between. The CDR3 nucleotides read TGTGCCAGCAGGGACAATTACGGCTACACCTTC. It codes for CASRDNYGYTF.

This clone was detected once. The chain carries TRBV6-5 and TRBJ2-7; TRBD2 aligns across 8 bases. Losses at the gene ends were 2 bases for V and 3 bases for J; bases not matched to a gene: 9. Germline V CDR1 and CDR2: MNHEY, SVGAGI. The CDR3 runs 16 residues. CDR3 protein: CASSYSRLAGYYEQYF. DNA for the CDR3: TGTGCCAGCAGTTACAGTCGGCTAGCGGGCTACTACGAGCAGTACTTC.

V and J are TRBV5-1 and TRBJ2-7; no firm D call. Germline V gives CDR1 SGHRS, CDR2 YFSETQ. V was pared by 1 base and J by 1 base, with 9 bases between. This CDR3 contains 14 residues. The DNA for the CDR3 is TGCGCCAGCAGCTTGAGGAGTAAGTCCTACGAGCAGTACTTC. It encodes CASSLRSKSYEQYF.

The chain couples TRBV29-1 to TRBJ2-7; the D gene is possibly TRBD1 (6 bases). V gave up 4 bases and J gave up 4 bases, with 20 bases separating them. The germline CDR1 and CDR2 sequences are SQVTM and ANQGSEA. The CDR3 extends over 15 amino acids. The CDR3 coding sequence is TGCAGCGTTGTTGGGGGCCCCTCCTCACCGTACGAGCAGTACTTC. This encodes CSVVGGPSSPYEQYF.

This chain joins TRBV3-1 (or the pseudogene TRBV3-2) and TRBJ1-6; 8 nucleotides match TRBD1. V was pared by 1 base and J by 9 bases, with 5 bases of the junction left unmatched. Looked up from germline, CDR1 is LGHDT and CDR2 is YNNKEL (reference sequence). CDR3 length: 15 amino acids. CDR3 amino acids: CASSQVTGAPSPLHF. CDR3 DNA: TGTGCCAGCAGCCAAGTGACAGGGGCCCCTTCACCCCTCCACTTT.

CDR3 sequence (DNA): TGTGCCAGTAGCCTAACAGGTTATAGCAATCAGCCCCAGCATTTT. Its protein product is CASSLTGYSNQPQHF. The rearrangement uses TRBV19 and TRBJ1-5, with D perhaps TRBD1 (5 bases). Trimming removed 6 bases from V and 0 bases from J, with 12 bases in between. The CDR3 totals 15 residues. The germline gives CDR1 LNHDA, CDR2 SQIVND (reference sequence).

CDR3: CASPSGSEQETQYF. DNA for the CDR3: TGTGCCAGTCCCTCGGGGAGCGAGCAAGAGACCCAGTACTTC. The V call is TRBV2, the J call TRBJ2-5; a weak D match, TRBD2 (5 bases). The CDR3 is made up of 14 amino acids. V shed 9 bases and J shed 2 bases, with 16 bases lying between them. Germline values: CDR1 SNHLY, CDR2 FYNNEI. The variable domain in full, with the rest retrieved from reference TRBV2 and TRBJ2-5, is EPEVTQTPSHQVTQMGQEVILRCVPISNHLYFYWYRQILGQKVEFLVSFYNNEISEKSEIFDDQFSVERPDGSNFTLKIRSTKLEDSAMYFCASPSGSEQETQYFGPGTRLLVL.

The chain combines TRBV3-1 (or the pseudogene TRBV3-2) with TRBJ2-3, with a possible D match to TRBD2 (6 bases). The V end was cut by 3 bases, the J end by 2 bases, with 15 bases between. The CDR3 length is 16 residues. Germline CDR1 is LGHDT and CDR2 is YNNKEL (reference sequence). In DNA form, the CDR3 reads TGTGCCAGCAGCCAGGGAAGGGGACTGCACACAGATACGCAGTATTTT. Translating gives CASSQGRGLHTDTQYF.

This rearrangement joins TRBV7-9 to TRBJ1-4; 8 bases map to TRBD1. V was pared by 7 bases and J by 6 bases, with 10 bases of the junction left unmatched. Per germline, CDR1 SEHNR and CDR2 FQNEAQ (reference sequence). The length of the CDR3 is 15 residues. CDR3 nucleotide sequence: TGTGCCAGCACGTTGGGAGGGACAGGACATGAAAAACTGTTTTTT. Its translation: CASTLGGTGHEKLFF.

The chain employs TRBV27 and TRBJ2-3; TRBD1 agrees at 7 bases. Germline V gene data show CDR1 as MNHEY and CDR2 as SMNVEV (reference sequence). V lost 6 bases to trimming and J lost 4 bases; unmatched junction nucleotides: 10. This CDR3 has 15 residues. Here the CDR3 DNA reads TGTGCCAGCAGACGCCGGGACAGCAGATCAGATACGCAGTATTTT. Translating it yields CASRRRDSRSDTQYF.

In DNA form, the CDR3 reads TGTGCCAGCAGTTTTCTTAGCGGGGGGGCTGAAGCTTTCTTT. It encodes CASSFLSGGAEAFF. The rearrangement links TRBV28 to TRBJ1-1; a possible D gene is TRBD1 (5 bases). Germline V gene lookup returns CDR1 MDHEN and CDR2 SYDVKM. CDR3 length: 14 residues. Trimming shortened V by 3 bases and J by 6 bases, and 14 bases separated the two germline ends.

The gene calls are TRBV4-2 and TRBJ2-7, with 9 bases matching TRBD2. Germline values: CDR1 LGHNA, CDR2 YNFKEQ. CDR3 length: 16 amino acids. The V gene end was trimmed by 0 bases and the J gene end by 0 bases; junction bases not matched to a gene: 3. CDR3 loop: CASSQEVSGGSYEQYF. In nucleotides, the CDR3 is TGTGCCAGCAGCCAAGAGGTTAGCGGGGGCTCCTACGAGCAGTACTTC.

This clone has just a few counts. Written as DNA, the CDR3 is TGTGCCAGCAGCTCCGGAGGCCCAGAAGCTTTCTTT. Protein sequence: CASSSGGPEAFF. The V call is TRBV5-8, the J call TRBJ1-1, with D unresolved. The length of the CDR3 is 12 residues. In germline, CDR1 is SGHTS, CDR2 YDEGEE. V shed 3 bases and J shed 8 bases, with 11 bases lying between them.

The J gene is TRBJ1-5, the V gene TRBV20-1; weak D call: TRBD1 (6 bases). The CDR3 runs to 14 residues. With 3 bases removed from V and 4 bases from J, the gap between germline ends came to 13 bases. CDR1 DFQATT and CDR2 SNEGSKA come from the germline V gene (reference sequence). Here the CDR3 reads CSASVRGVNQPQHF. As DNA, the CDR3 is TGCAGTGCTAGTGTCAGGGGAGTTAATCAGCCCCAGCATTTT.

The V call is TRBV5-1, the J call TRBJ1-3, with D tentatively TRBD1 (5 bases). V was pared by 4 bases and J by 4 bases, with 12 bases between. This CDR3 is 14 amino acids long. The germline V gene has CDR1 SGHRS and CDR2 YFSETQ. CDR3 loop: CASSPFRGGNTIYF. The CDR3 coding sequence is TGCGCCAGCAGCCCCTTCCGGGGGGGAAACACCATATATTTT.

This clone is a singleton in its sample. This chain connects TRBV5-1 to TRBJ2-2; maybe TRBD2 (6 bases). V dropped 3 bases and J dropped 5 bases, with 23 bases sitting between them. The germline gives CDR1 SGHRS, CDR2 YFSETQ. The CDR3 totals 18 residues. The DNA for the CDR3 is TGCGCCAGCAGCTCTCTTAATCCCGGGACTCTGACGACCGGGGAGCTGTTTTTT. Translation: CASSSLNPGTLTTGELFF.

The chain couples TRBV28 to TRBJ1-1; D is uncertain. Trimming took 3 bases from V and 7 from J, leaving 12 bases between them. This CDR3 spans 13 amino acids. Germline V lookup: CDR1 MDHEN, CDR2 SYDVKM. CDR3: CASSFWRGGEAFF. The CDR3 DNA follows: TGTGCCAGCAGTTTTTGGCGCGGAGGTGAAGCTTTCTTT.

The chain carries TRBV18 and TRBJ2-2; 7 bases map to TRBD2. The ends lost 10 bases at V and 3 bases at J; junction bases unmatched: 5. Looked up from germline, CDR1 is KGHSH and CDR2 is LQKENI. The CDR3 totals 13 residues. CDR3 sequence reads: CATQRGYTGELFF. The CDR3 DNA reads TGTGCCACCCAGCGGGGATACACCGGGGAGCTGTTTTTT.

The J gene is TRBJ1-1, the V gene TRBV2, with a tentative D call TRBD1 (6 bases). This CDR3 is 13 amino acids long. CDR1 and CDR2 from the germline V gene are SNHLY and FYNNEI. Trimming took off 6 bases at V and 6 bases at J, with 14 bases between the two ends. The CDR3 loop reads CASSYYTGSEAFF. DNA for the CDR3: TGTGCCAGCAGCTATTACACAGGGTCTGAAGCTTTCTTT.

The chain is built from TRBV18 and TRBJ1-2; 7 nucleotides line up with TRBD1. Germline V gene sequence: CDR1 KGHSH, CDR2 LQKENI. Germline trimming cut 2 bases from V and 0 bases from J; bases unmatched to any gene: 3. CDR3 length: 15 amino acids. In DNA, the CDR3 is TGTGCCAGCTCACCAGGGGGGACAGCTAACTATGGCTACACCTTC. This translates into CASSPGGTANYGYTF.

The chain links TRBV5-1 to TRBJ1-1, with D maybe TRBD1 (6 bases). V dropped 6 bases and J dropped 4 bases, with 19 bases sitting between them. This CDR3 has 15 residues. CDR1 and CDR2 (germline): SGHRS, YFSETQ. CDR3 protein: CASTLNREVFTEAFF. The CDR3 DNA follows: TGCGCCAGCACCCTTAACAGGGAAGTGTTCACTGAAGCTTTCTTT.

The J gene is TRBJ2-5, the V gene TRBV7-8, with D maybe TRBD2 (6 bases). Per the germline V gene, CDR1 is SGHVS and CDR2 is FQNEAQ. The CDR3 is 15 residues long. Trimming left V 3 bases short and J 0 bases short, with 11 bases between. CDR3 in amino acids: CASSFWTTHQETQYF. CDR3 nucleotides: TGTGCCAGCAGCTTCTGGACTACCCACCAAGAGACCCAGTACTTC.

The chain combines TRBV2 with TRBJ2-1; 7 bases are a match to TRBD1. The length of the CDR3 is 15 residues. The germline V gene has CDR1 SNHLY and CDR2 FYNNEI. The V segment lost 8 bases and the J segment 1 base; nucleotides outside the gene matches: 8. CDR3 sequence (DNA): TGTGCCAGCTTGTCCGGGACAGCTTCCTACAATGAGCAGTTCTTC. Its translation: CASLSGTASYNEQFF.